Following are 29 T cell receptor beta chains from one sample sequenced in a study of OX40 agonist ivuxolimab in advanced cancers. Generated by immunoSEQ multiplex PCR, the TCRdb table keeps only in-frame clones and is missing some. The table lists roughly 100,000 clones, 75% to 95% of them singletons. This sample comprised CD4+ or CD8+ T cells sorted from blood, obtained in a trial of the OX40 agonist ivuxolimab. The receptors stem from an adult with an advanced solid tumor such as melanoma, head and neck, liver or kidney cancer.

This clone was detected only a few times. V is TRBV5-5 and J is TRBJ1-2; 10 bases map to TRBD1. The CDR3 is 15 residues long. The junction had 5 bases not matched to a gene; V was cut back by 2 bases and J by 4 bases. CDR1 and CDR2 from the germline V gene are SGHKS and YYEKEE (reference sequence). The DNA for the CDR3 is TGTGCCAGCAGCTTAGGACAGGGGGAGTTCTATGGCTACACCTTC. This sequence encodes CASSLGQGEFYGYTF.

V gene TRBV15 combines with J gene TRBJ1-6, with D uncertain. The CDR3 is 14 amino acids. V was cut by 0 bases and J by 7 bases, with 7 bases left in between. Germline-derived CDR1 and CDR2 are LNHNV and YYDKDF (reference sequence). This CDR3 is CATSREGRNSPLHF. The DNA of the CDR3 is TGTGCCACCAGCAGAGAGGGCAGAAATTCACCCCTCCACTTT.

The chain's CDR3 is CASRLDTGSGYTF. The CDR3, as DNA: TGTGCCAGCAGGTTGGACACCGGTAGTGGCTACACCTTC. The V call is TRBV6-6, the J call TRBJ1-2, with D possibly TRBD1 on 5 matching bases. The CDR3 spans 13 residues. Germline V gives CDR1 MNHNY, CDR2 SVGAGI (reference sequence). With 6 bases removed from V and 7 bases from J, the gap between germline ends came to 15 bases.

The genes are TRBV30 and TRBJ1-6, with D perhaps TRBD1 (6 bases). Trimming left V 5 bases short and J 4 bases short, with 6 bases between. CDR3 size: 12 residues. CDR1 and CDR2 (germline): GTSNPN, SVGIG (reference sequence). The CDR3, as DNA: TGTGCCTGGGGACAGTATAATTCACCCCTCCACTTT. Its protein is CAWGQYNSPLHF.

The gene calls are TRBV28 and TRBJ2-7; D is uncertain. CDR3 size: 12 residues. Germline V CDR1 and CDR2: MDHEN, SYDVKM. Trimming removed 4 bases from V and 6 bases from J, with 10 bases in between. The CDR3 loop is CASSSLLGEQYF. The CDR3, as DNA: TGTGCCAGCAGTTCCCTTCTGGGCGAGCAGTACTTC.

This rearrangement joins TRBV28 to TRBJ1-1, with no clear D. Per the germline V gene, CDR1 is MDHEN and CDR2 is SYDVKM. This CDR3 spans 16 amino acids. V dropped 7 bases and J dropped 0 bases, with 18 bases sitting between them. The CDR3 sequence: CASTEAQNVMNTEAFF. The CDR3 DNA is TGTGCCAGCACCGAGGCGCAGAATGTCATGAACACTGAAGCTTTCTTT.

This rearrangement joins TRBV10-3 to TRBJ1-4; 7 nucleotides line up with TRBD1. Germline V gives CDR1 ENHRY, CDR2 SYGVKD. V was clipped by 2 bases and J by 11 bases; unmatched bases: 5. CDR3 length: 13 residues. CDR3 nucleotide sequence: TGTGCCATCAGTGAGGGGACAGCTTACAAACTGTTTTTT. Its translation is CAISEGTAYKLFF.

The chain has TRBV19 and TRBJ2-3; D perhaps matches TRBD2 (6 bases). In germline, CDR1 is LNHDA, CDR2 SQIVND (reference sequence). V was trimmed by 5 bases and J by 2 bases, leaving 17 bases between them. The CDR3 length is 16 residues. The CDR3 nucleotides read TGTGCCAGTAGTGCCGGGACTTGGGGCTACACAGATACGCAGTATTTT. Translation gives CASSAGTWGYTDTQYF.

The chain uses TRBV13 and TRBJ2-3, with D tentatively TRBD2 (7 bases). Trimming shortened V by 6 bases and J by 0 bases, and 19 bases separated the two germline ends. CDR1 is PRHDT, CDR2 FYEKMQ, per germline (reference sequence). The length of the CDR3 is 17 residues. CDR3 DNA sequence: TGTGCCAGCAGGCATGCGACGGGGGGCAGTAGCACAGATACGCAGTATTTT. It specifies CASRHATGGSSTDTQYF.

A single count supports this clone. The rearrangement joins TRBV18 to TRBJ1-4, with D possibly matching TRBD1 (5 bases). The V gene's germline CDR1 is KGHSH and CDR2 LQKENI. The CDR3 is made up of 14 amino acids. V lost 3 bases and J lost 6, with 11 bases in between. CDR3 nucleotides: TGTGCCAGCTCACCCCGTGGGACGGATGAAAAACTGTTTTTT. This encodes CASSPRGTDEKLFF.

This clone was observed a handful of times. The chain employs TRBV2 and TRBJ1-2; D is undetermined. V was cut by 2 bases and J by 6 bases, with 4 bases left in between. The CDR3 is 11 residues long. Germline CDR1 reads SNHLY; CDR2 reads FYNNEI. The CDR3 sequence is CASSETDGYTF. CDR3 nucleotide sequence: TGTGCCAGCAGTGAAACAGATGGCTACACCTTC. Complete variable domain (other parts from reference TRBV2 and TRBJ1-2): EPEVTQTPSHQVTQMGQEVILRCVPISNHLYFYWYRQILGQKVEFLVSFYNNEISEKSEIFDDQFSVERPDGSNFTLKIRSTKLEDSAMYFCASSETDGYTFGSGTRLTVV.

The rearrangement joins TRBV5-1 to TRBJ2-1; 8 nucleotides align to TRBD2. After removal of 0 bases from V and 1 base from J, the junction contained 0 bases not matched to a gene. Germline CDR1 SGHRS, CDR2 YFSETQ. The CDR3 runs 15 residues. CDR3 DNA sequence: TGCGCCAGCAGCTTGGGACTAGCGTCCTACAATGAGCAGTTCTTC. Amino acid sequence: CASSLGLASYNEQFF.

J is TRBJ2-6 and V is TRBV7-2; D unclear. From germline, CDR1 is SGHTA and CDR2 FQGNSA. Trimming took off 5 bases at V and 1 base at J, with 6 bases between the two ends. The CDR3 runs to 14 residues. This CDR3 is CASSPHSGANVLTF. The CDR3 DNA reads TGTGCCAGCAGCCCTCATTCTGGGGCCAACGTCCTGACTTTC.

This sequence joins TRBV30 and TRBJ2-5; weak D call: TRBD1 (5 bases). The CDR3 contains 13 residues. Trimming pared 3 bases from V and 4 bases from J, leaving 12 bases between. Germline loops: CDR1 GTSNPN, CDR2 SVGIG (reference sequence). CDR3 protein: CAWSNGARETQYF. The CDR3, as DNA: TGTGCCTGGAGCAATGGGGCACGAGAGACCCAGTACTTC.

This chain joins TRBV7-2 and TRBJ1-6, with TRBD1 identical over 7 bases. Trimming cost V 7 bases and J 6 bases; bases outside gene matches: 3. This CDR3 has 13 residues. The germline CDR1 and CDR2 sequences are SGHTA and FQGNSA. CDR3 sequence (DNA): TGTGCCAGCATGGAGGGGGCTAATTCACCCCTCCACTTT. Translation: CASMEGANSPLHF.

This clone was seen only a few times. This chain links TRBV7-8 with TRBJ1-2, with a tentative D call TRBD1 (5 bases). V dropped 6 bases and J dropped 0 bases, with 14 bases sitting between them. The CDR3 length is 15 residues. The germline V gene encodes CDR1 SGHVS and CDR2 FQNEAQ. CDR3 protein: CASSLMQGTNYGYTF. The CDR3, as DNA: TGTGCCAGCAGTTTGATGCAGGGAACTAACTATGGCTACACCTTC.

V usage is TRBV12-5 and J usage is TRBJ2-3; no clear D gene. CDR3 length: 14 residues. Looked up from germline, CDR1 is LGHNT and CDR2 is FRNRAP. Trimming pared 3 bases from V and 2 bases from J, leaving 9 bases between. The CDR3 DNA is TGTGCTAGTGGTTTAGCCAGCGACACAGATACGCAGTATTTT. It specifies CASGLASDTDTQYF.

This clone occurred once. V usage is TRBV19 and J usage is TRBJ2-1; D is uncertain. CDR1 is LNHDA, CDR2 SQIVND, per germline (reference sequence). V was clipped by 6 bases and J by 3 bases, with 12 bases between them. There are 14 residues in the CDR3. The CDR3 DNA is TGTGCCAGTAGGCTGACACCCGACTACAATGAGCAGTTCTTC. Translation: CASRLTPDYNEQFF.

J is TRBJ2-2 and V is TRBV4-2; 8 bases are a match to TRBD2. Per the germline V gene, CDR1 is LGHNA and CDR2 is YNFKEQ. The CDR3 extends over 15 amino acids. V gave up 5 bases and J gave up 10 bases; unmatched junction bases: 12. The chain's CDR3 is CASSTRLASQMELFF. DNA of the CDR3: TGTGCCAGCAGCACCCGACTAGCGAGCCAGATGGAGCTGTTTTTT.

The chain employs TRBV28 and TRBJ2-7; 8 bases align to TRBD1. CDR1 is MDHEN and CDR2 is SYDVKM in the germline V gene. The V and J ends lost 6 bases and 0 bases, in that order; junction bases with no gene match: 4. This CDR3 has 14 amino acids. CDR3 sequence: CASRGQGLSYEQYF. CDR3 nucleotides: TGTGCCAGCAGAGGACAGGGCCTCTCCTACGAGCAGTACTTC. The whole variable domain, remainder taken from reference TRBV28 and TRBJ2-7, is DVKVTQSSRYLVKRTGEKVFLECVQDMDHENMFWYRQDPGLGLRLIYFSYDVKMKEKGDIPEGYSVSREKKERFSLILESASTNQTSMYLCASRGQGLSYEQYFGPGTRLTVT.

The gene calls are TRBV7-9 and TRBJ1-5; D may be TRBD1 (6 bases). CDR3 length: 13 amino acids. Germline assignment: CDR1 SEHNR and CDR2 FQNEAQ (reference sequence). The germline V and J ends were trimmed by 3 bases and 5 bases, with 8 bases remaining between them. This CDR3 is CASSLPGDQPQHF. CDR3 DNA sequence: TGTGCCAGCAGCTTGCCAGGGGATCAGCCCCAGCATTTT.

V and J are TRBV4-2 and TRBJ2-7; 7 bases are a match to TRBD1. The CDR3 is 16 residues long. V dropped 0 bases and J dropped 4; count of bases not matched to a gene: 9. Germline V gene lookup returns CDR1 LGHNA and CDR2 YNFKEQ. This chain's CDR3 is CASSQDLRGGGYEQYF. The CDR3 DNA sequence: TGTGCCAGCAGCCAAGATTTAAGAGGGGGCGGGTACGAGCAGTACTTC.

The chain has TRBV7-8 and TRBJ2-1, with 11 positions matching TRBD2. The CDR3 runs 17 residues. CDR1 is SGHVS and CDR2 is FQNEAQ in the germline V gene. The J segment lost 3 bases and the V segment lost 6 bases, leaving 10 bases of the junction unmatched. CDR3 nucleotide sequence: TGTGCCAGCAGACCTAACCCCCTAGCGGGGGGCTACAATGAGCAGTTCTTC. Translation: CASRPNPLAGGYNEQFF.

The J gene is TRBJ2-3, the V gene TRBV10-3; D possibly corresponds to TRBD2 (6 bases). Trimming shortened V by 8 bases and J by 6 bases, and 6 bases separated the two germline ends. Looked up from germline, CDR1 is ENHRY and CDR2 is SYGVKD. The CDR3 spans 10 residues. This CDR3 is CAIGGDTQYF. The CDR3 region has the DNA TGTGCCATCGGGGGGGATACGCAGTATTTT.

The V gene is TRBV29-1, the J gene TRBJ2-3; D is unresolved. Germline assignment: CDR1 SQVTM and CDR2 ANQGSEA. The V and J ends lost 3 bases and 8 bases respectively, with 18 bases between them. The CDR3 has 14 amino acids. CDR3 bases: TGCAGCGTTGACGCCCAGATCGGTGGGTCTACGCAGTATTTT. This encodes CSVDAQIGGSTQYF.

This chain joins TRBV7-9 and TRBJ1-6; possibly TRBD1 for D (5 bases). This CDR3 contains 15 residues. V shed 5 bases and J shed 10 bases, with 18 bases lying between them. Germline CDR1 SEHNR, CDR2 FQNEAQ (reference sequence). DNA of the CDR3: TGTGCCAGCAGCCCCCGGGACTCTATCGTATCACCCCTCCACTTT. Its translation: CASSPRDSIVSPLHF. The variable domain in full, completed from reference TRBV7-9 and TRBJ1-6, reads DTGVSQNPRHKITKRGQNVTFRCDPISEHNRLYWYRQTLGQGPEFLTYFQNEAQLEKSRLLSDRFSAERPKGSFSTLEIQRTEQGDSAMYLCASSPRDSIVSPLHFGNGTRLTVT.

This clone was observed a single time. This chain connects TRBV6-1 to TRBJ2-5; a weak D match, TRBD1 (6 bases). This CDR3 has 18 amino acids. Deletions cut 2 bases from V and 4 bases from J, with 23 bases between. CDR1 is MNHNS and CDR2 is SASEGT in the germline V gene. The CDR3 DNA follows: TGTGCCAGCAGTGAAACCCGAGACAGGTTCAATTGGGGAGAGACCCAGTACTTC. Translation gives CASSETRDRFNWGETQYF.

This chain links TRBV19 with TRBJ1-2, with 8 bases identical to TRBD1. Trimming cost V 5 bases and J 8 bases; bases outside gene matches: 7. The CDR3 runs to 13 residues. Germline lookup yields CDR1 LNHDA and CDR2 SQIVND (reference sequence). The CDR3 sequence is CASSSTGAGGYTF. DNA of the CDR3: TGTGCCAGTAGTTCGACAGGGGCGGGAGGCTACACCTTC.

The rearrangement joins TRBV5-6 to TRBJ1-1; 9 nucleotides match TRBD1. The CDR3 sequence is 12 residues long. Germline CDR1 reads SGHDT; CDR2 reads YYEEEE. V was pared by 4 bases and J by 5 bases, with 0 bases of the junction left unmatched. CDR3 in amino acids: CASSDRGTEAFF. The CDR3, as DNA: TGTGCCAGCAGCGACAGGGGGACTGAAGCTTTCTTT.